These T cell receptor beta chains were read from a single sample in a study of molecular identifiers for immune sequencing clone quantification. TCRdb processed the PCR reads anew with MiXCR; each CDR3 protein has one entry. The profile covers around 470,000 distinct CDR3 sequences, with roughly 23% appearing a single time and about 0.78% taken by the ten largest. Specimen: naive CD8+ T cells from blood, with Jurkat cell RNA spiked in. The receptors derive from a human donor in good health. Some libraries in this study had Jurkat cell RNA spiked in. The CDR3 runs from the conserved cysteine through the conserved F or W. D genes are given only for firm matches. Clone size is not always given. Where it is, it says once, few, many or a class for expanded clones.

v_gene: TRBV20-1; abundance: -; d_gene: -; j_gene: TRBJ2-7; CDR3aa: CSARDSVGASGPYEQYF; CDR3nt: TGCAGTGCTAGAGATTCGGTGGGGGCCAGCGGCCCCTACGAGCAGTACTTC
v_gene: TRBV11-1; abundance: -; d_gene: -; j_gene: TRBJ2-1; CDR3aa: CASSLSDEYNEQFF; CDR3nt: TGTGCCAGCAGCTTGTCGGACGAGTACAATGAGCAGTTCTTC
v_gene: TRBV12-5; abundance: many; d_gene: TRBD1; j_gene: TRBJ2-6; CDR3aa: CASGIPGQSLAGANVLTF; CDR3nt: TGTGCTAGTGGAATACCGGGACAGAGCTTAGCTGGGGCCAACGTCCTGACTTTC
v_gene: TRBV12-3/TRBV12-4; abundance: many; d_gene: TRBD2; j_gene: TRBJ2-2; CDR3aa: CASSHALAGDYTGELFF; CDR3nt: TGTGCCAGCAGCCATGCACTAGCGGGAGATTACACCGGGGAGCTGTTTTTT
v_gene: TRBV6-1; abundance: -; d_gene: -; j_gene: TRBJ1-6; CDR3aa: CASSLQGPNSPLHF; CDR3nt: TGTGCCAGCAGTTTACAGGGACCGAATTCACCCCTCCACTTT
v_gene: TRBV6-5; abundance: few; d_gene: -; j_gene: TRBJ1-1; CDR3aa: CASSLDSLLNTEAFF; CDR3nt: TGTGCCAGCAGTTTGGACAGTCTCTTGAACACTGAAGCTTTCTTT
v_gene: TRBV12-3/TRBV12-4; abundance: many; d_gene: -; j_gene: TRBJ2-3; CDR3aa: CASSLKLSTDTQYF; CDR3nt: TGTGCCAGCAGTTTAAAATTAAGCACAGATACGCAGTATTTT
v_gene: TRBV19; abundance: few; d_gene: -; j_gene: TRBJ2-1; CDR3aa: CASSMFAANEQFF; CDR3nt: TGTGCCAGTAGTATGTTTGCCGCCAATGAGCAGTTCTTC
v_gene: TRBV20-1; abundance: many; d_gene: -; j_gene: TRBJ1-1; CDR3aa: CSARTTNTEAFF; CDR3nt: TGCAGTGCTAGGACGACTAACACTGAAGCTTTCTTT
v_gene: TRBV27; abundance: many; d_gene: -; j_gene: TRBJ1-1; CDR3aa: CASSQMMNTEAFF; CDR3nt: TGTGCCAGCAGTCAGATGATGAACACTGAAGCTTTCTTT
v_gene: TRBV20-1; abundance: -; d_gene: TRBD2; j_gene: TRBJ2-4; CDR3aa: CSARDPLAGGLGKNIQYF; CDR3nt: TGCAGTGCTAGAGATCCGCTAGCGGGAGGTTTAGGCAAAAACATTCAGTACTTC
v_gene: TRBV28; abundance: few; d_gene: -; j_gene: TRBJ1-5; CDR3aa: CASSSPIEKGDQPQHF; CDR3nt: TGTGCCAGCAGTTCCCCCATCGAGAAGGGGGATCAGCCCCAGCATTTT
v_gene: TRBV6-5; abundance: few; d_gene: -; j_gene: TRBJ2-7; CDR3aa: CASSGDATYEQYF; CDR3nt: TGTGCCAGCAGTGGGGATGCCACCTACGAGCAGTACTTC
v_gene: TRBV28; abundance: many; d_gene: -; j_gene: TRBJ1-1; CDR3aa: CASSHRIMNTEAFF; CDR3nt: TGTGCCAGCAGCCACAGAATAATGAACACTGAAGCTTTCTTT
v_gene: TRBV27; abundance: -; d_gene: -; j_gene: TRBJ2-1; CDR3aa: CASSPGAAYNEQFF; CDR3nt: TGTGCCAGCAGTCCCGGGGCAGCCTACAATGAGCAGTTCTTC
v_gene: TRBV12-3/TRBV12-4; abundance: few; d_gene: -; j_gene: TRBJ1-2; CDR3aa: CASSPGGGSGYTF; CDR3nt: TGTGCCAGCTCGCCCGGGGGGGGCTCTGGCTACACCTTC
v_gene: TRBV27; abundance: many; d_gene: TRBD2; j_gene: TRBJ2-7; CDR3aa: CASSFNGVAGEPQYF; CDR3nt: TGTGCCAGCAGTTTCAATGGTGTAGCGGGGGAGCCGCAGTACTTC
v_gene: TRBV28; abundance: -; d_gene: TRBD2; j_gene: TRBJ2-2; CDR3aa: CASSFFYLSGTKDVTRELFF; CDR3nt: TGTGCCAGCAGTTTCTTCTACCTGTCCGGGACTAAAGATGTCACCCGGGAGCTGTTTTTT
v_gene: TRBV10-3; abundance: few; d_gene: -; j_gene: TRBJ1-1; CDR3aa: CATTADTEAFF; CDR3nt: TGTGCCACAACCGCGGACACTGAAGCTTTCTTT
v_gene: TRBV10-3; abundance: -; d_gene: -; j_gene: TRBJ2-7; CDR3aa: CAISESSLPPYEQYF; CDR3nt: TGTGCCATCAGTGAGTCTAGTTTGCCCCCCTACGAGCAGTACTTC
v_gene: TRBV3-1; abundance: many; d_gene: -; j_gene: TRBJ1-1; CDR3aa: CASSPDEVNTEAFF; CDR3nt: TGTGCCAGCAGCCCCGATGAGGTGAACACTGAAGCTTTCTTT
v_gene: TRBV27; abundance: few; d_gene: -; j_gene: TRBJ2-5; CDR3aa: CASRTGGAETQYF; CDR3nt: TGTGCCAGCAGGACGGGGGGCGCGGAGACCCAGTACTTC
v_gene: TRBV29-1; abundance: -; d_gene: -; j_gene: TRBJ2-7; CDR3aa: CSVEKEESSYEQYF; CDR3nt: TGCAGCGTTGAAAAAGAGGAGAGCTCCTACGAGCAGTACTTC
v_gene: TRBV11-3; abundance: -; d_gene: -; j_gene: TRBJ2-1; CDR3aa: CASSGGSANEQFF; CDR3nt: TGTGCCAGCAGCGGGGGGTCTGCCAATGAGCAGTTCTTC
v_gene: TRBV12-3/TRBV12-4; abundance: -; d_gene: TRBD2; j_gene: TRBJ2-1; CDR3aa: CASSTTSGTYNEQSF; CDR3nt: TGTGCCAGCAGTACTACTAGCGGGACGTATAATGAGCAGTCCTTC
v_gene: TRBV27; abundance: many; d_gene: -; j_gene: TRBJ2-6; CDR3aa: CASSLVGVSGANVLTF; CDR3nt: TGTGCCAGCAGTTTAGTTGGCGTCTCTGGGGCCAACGTCCTGACTTTC
v_gene: TRBV12-3/TRBV12-4; abundance: few; d_gene: -; j_gene: TRBJ2-7; CDR3aa: CASSKTSPYEQYF; CDR3nt: TGTGCCAGCAGTAAAACTAGCCCTTACGAGCAGTACTTC
v_gene: TRBV5-8; abundance: -; d_gene: TRBD1; j_gene: TRBJ2-3; CDR3aa: CASSSGTGYSATSTDTQYF; CDR3nt: TGTGCCAGCAGTTCCGGGACAGGGTATTCGGCGACGAGCACAGATACGCAGTATTTT
v_gene: TRBV7-9; abundance: many; d_gene: TRBD1; j_gene: TRBJ2-5; CDR3aa: CASSAGTAHQETQYF; CDR3nt: TGTGCCAGCAGCGCAGGGACAGCGCACCAAGAGACCCAGTACTTC
v_gene: TRBV4-1; abundance: many; d_gene: -; j_gene: TRBJ2-7; CDR3aa: CASSQTPSSGDEQYF; CDR3nt: TGCGCCAGCAGCCAAACCCCTAGCAGCGGAGATGAGCAGTACTTC
v_gene: TRBV15; abundance: -; d_gene: -; j_gene: TRBJ1-1; CDR3aa: CATSIGLRRLNTEAFF; CDR3nt: TGTGCCACCAGCATCGGGTTAAGGAGATTGAACACTGAAGCTTTCTTT
v_gene: TRBV28; abundance: many; d_gene: -; j_gene: TRBJ1-1; CDR3aa: CASSWRGKTNTEAFF; CDR3nt: TGTGCCAGCAGTTGGCGGGGAAAGACGAACACTGAAGCTTTCTTT
v_gene: TRBV2; abundance: -; d_gene: TRBD1; j_gene: TRBJ1-5; CDR3aa: CASRGETDTQHF; CDR3nt: TGTGCCTCCAGGGGGGAGACAGATACGCAGCATTTT
v_gene: TRBV6-5; abundance: many; d_gene: -; j_gene: TRBJ2-5; CDR3aa: CASSYSRTRQETQYF; CDR3nt: TGTGCCAGCAGTTACTCGAGAACGCGGCAAGAGACCCAGTACTTC
v_gene: TRBV4-3; abundance: few; d_gene: -; j_gene: TRBJ1-1; CDR3aa: CASSQEEGLNTEAFF; CDR3nt: TGCGCCAGCAGCCAAGAGGAGGGTTTGAACACTGAAGCTTTCTTT
v_gene: TRBV19; abundance: -; d_gene: -; j_gene: TRBJ1-5; CDR3aa: CASSPFEDTQSNQPQHF; CDR3nt: TGTGCCAGTAGTCCCTTCGAGGACACACAAAGCAATCAGCCCCAGCATTTT
v_gene: TRBV6-2/TRBV6-3; abundance: few; d_gene: TRBD1; j_gene: TRBJ1-5; CDR3aa: CASSSDGTGLGQPQHF; CDR3nt: TGTGCCAGCAGTTCGGACGGGACAGGCCTTGGTCAGCCCCAGCATTTT